The 18 T cell receptor beta chains reported below all come from one sample, sequenced in a study of T cells in Graves' hyperthyroidism and ophthalmopathy. Amplification yielded TCR beta CDR3 regions, with RNA transcripts as the source. HTBI primers drove first-round RT-PCR of the TCR CDR3. MiXCR, applied by TCRdb to the multiplex PCR reads, yields one record per CDR3 protein. Of some 350,000 distinct CDR3 sequences listed, just under 25% are singletons. The specimen was blood. Receptors originate from a man in his fifties or sixties with Graves' hyperthyroidism.

At least ten counts were recorded for this clonotype. The chain couples TRBV2 to TRBJ2-7, with D unresolved. V was shortened by 1 base and J by 0 bases, with 7 bases between the two germline ends. This CDR3 is 14 amino acids long. CDR1 is SNHLY, CDR2 FYNNEI, per germline. The chain's CDR3 is CASSEEATSYEQYF. In DNA form, the CDR3 reads TGTGCCAGCAGTGAAGAAGCGACCTCCTACGAGCAGTACTTC.

This clonotype has a handful of counts. A read error may produce the germline difference seen at one junction end. The chain's CDR3 is CASSRDGSKDTQYF. Here the CDR3 DNA reads TGTGCCAGCAGCCGCGACGGGAGCAAAGATACGCAGTATTTT. The V gene is TRBV3-1, the J gene TRBJ2-3, with a tentative D call TRBD2 (6 bases). Germline V gene lookup returns CDR1 LGHDT and CDR2 YNNKEL (reference sequence). The CDR3 covers 14 residues.

At least ten counts were recorded for this clonotype. The V call is TRBV28, the J call TRBJ1-1; TRBD1 aligns across 7 bases. Germline V gene sequence: CDR1 MDHEN, CDR2 SYDVKM. V dropped 5 bases and J dropped 4; count of bases not matched to a gene: 4. The CDR3 is made up of 13 amino acids. Written as DNA, the CDR3 is TGTGCCAGCAGTCTGACAGGGTTCACTGAAGCTTTCTTT. It encodes CASSLTGFTEAFF. The variable domain in full, with the rest retrieved from reference TRBV28 and TRBJ1-1, is DVKVTQSSRYLVKRTGEKVFLECVQDMDHENMFWYRQDPGLGLRLIYFSYDVKMKEKGDIPEGYSVSREKKERFSLILESASTNQTSMYLCASSLTGFTEAFFGQGTRLTVV.

This clonotype showed up just a few times. The chain is built from TRBV9 and TRBJ2-5; D unresolved. V lost 1 base and J 1 base, leaving 11 bases between the germline ends. The CDR3 has 15 amino acids. Germline loops: CDR1 SGDLS, CDR2 YYNGEE. CDR3 bases: TGTGCCAGCAGCGTACTCCCAGGCATCCAAGAGACCCAGTACTTC. It yields the protein CASSVLPGIQETQYF.

The chain combines TRBV7-6 with TRBJ2-4; D assignment may be TRBD1 or TRBD2 (5 bases each). The length of the CDR3 is 15 residues. The V end lost 0 bases, the J end lost 5 bases, and 11 bases lay between the germline ends. Germline assignment: CDR1 SGHVS and CDR2 FNYEAQ. Here the CDR3 reads CASSLAPGPQNIQYF. CDR3 nucleotides: TGTGCCAGCAGCTTAGCGCCGGGACCTCAAAACATTCAGTACTTC.

This clonotype has just a few counts. This sequence joins TRBV3-1 and TRBJ2-4; D assignment may be TRBD1 or TRBD2 (5 bases each). The ends were cut back, 4 bases at V and 7 bases at J, with 8 bases in the middle. The CDR3 covers 12 residues. CDR1 LGHDT and CDR2 YNNKEL come from the germline V gene (reference sequence). CDR3 nucleotides: TGTGCCAGCAGCCGCGAGGGGAACATTCAGTACTTC. It encodes CASSREGNIQYF. Full variable domain (missing parts from reference TRBV3-1 and TRBJ2-4): DTAVSQTPKYLVTQMGNDKSIKCEQNLGHDTMYWYKQDSKKFLKIMFSYNNKELIINETVPNRFSPKSPDKAHLNLHINSLELGDSAVYFCASSREGNIQYFGAGTRLSVL.

This clonotype was detected only a few times. The CDR3, as DNA: TGCAGTGCTAGGTCGATAGCGGGCGGTAGGGATTACTACGAGCAGTACTTC. Translation: CSARSIAGGRDYYEQYF. V gene TRBV20-1 combines with J gene TRBJ2-7, with TRBD2 matching 7 bases. The CDR3 runs to 17 residues. The germline V gene encodes CDR1 DFQATT and CDR2 SNEGSKA (reference sequence). V lost 3 bases, J lost 3 bases, and 17 bases stayed unmatched.

The sample holds one count of this clonotype. The chain uses TRBV20-1 and TRBJ2-7, with D uncertain. V was shortened by 6 bases and J by 6 bases, with 12 bases between the two germline ends. Germline lookup yields CDR1 DFQATT and CDR2 SNEGSKA (reference sequence). This CDR3 contains 11 residues. Here the CDR3 reads CSAPSAPEQYF. The CDR3 DNA follows: TGCAGTGCCCCGTCGGCCCCCGAGCAGTACTTC.

The rearrangement joins TRBV19 to TRBJ2-1; 10 nucleotides match TRBD2. The CDR3 loop spans 14 amino acids. Germline values: CDR1 LNHDA, CDR2 SQIVND (reference sequence). V was pared by 4 bases and J by 7 bases, with 4 bases of the junction left unmatched. The CDR3: CASSTGTSVNEQFF. For the CDR3, the DNA is TGTGCCAGTAGTACCGGGACTAGCGTGAATGAGCAGTTCTTC.

The V and J genes are TRBV19 and TRBJ1-2; 10 nucleotides agree with TRBD1. The V gene's germline CDR1 is LNHDA and CDR2 SQIVND (reference sequence). This CDR3 spans 13 amino acids. J gave up 5 bases and V 3 bases, and 0 bases lay outside the gene matches. This CDR3 is CASSMGQGYGYTF. The DNA of the CDR3 is TGTGCCAGTAGTATGGGACAGGGGTATGGCTACACCTTC.

The V gene is TRBV10-3, the J gene TRBJ1-1; D gene uncertain. The CDR3 loop spans 12 amino acids. Germline V gene lookup returns CDR1 ENHRY and CDR2 SYGVKD. V dropped 2 bases and J dropped 6 bases, with 7 bases sitting between them. The CDR3: CAISEGSAEAFF. In DNA, the CDR3 is TGTGCCATCAGTGAGGGCAGCGCTGAAGCTTTCTTT.

This chain joins TRBV4-1 and TRBJ2-5; D is possibly TRBD1 (5 bases). The CDR3 has 13 amino acids. Germline loops: CDR1 MGHRA, CDR2 YSYEKL. The V gene lost 4 bases and the J gene lost 5 bases, with 11 bases spanning the gap. The CDR3 loop is CASSPLPGETQYF. As DNA, the CDR3 is TGCGCCAGCAGCCCCCTCCCAGGGGAGACCCAGTACTTC.

A few counts support this clonotype. The rearrangement uses TRBV4-2 and TRBJ2-3; D gene uncertain. Trimming took 0 bases from V and 1 from J, leaving 11 bases between them. Germline CDR1 and CDR2: LGHNA and YNFKEQ. This CDR3 is 16 amino acids long. DNA for the CDR3: TGTGCCAGCAGCCAAGAGTCAAGTCCCCGCACAGATACGCAGTATTTT. Protein sequence: CASSQESSPRTDTQYF.

There are a few counts of this clonotype. J is TRBJ1-2 and V is TRBV10-2; 7 bases match TRBD1. The germline CDR1 and CDR2 sequences are WSHSY and SAAADI. The CDR3 spans 14 residues. Trimming cost V 6 bases and J 8 bases; bases outside gene matches: 12. Written as DNA, the CDR3 is TGCGCCAGCAGCTTTGGACAGGACGACAGCGGCTACACCTTC. This gives the protein CASSFGQDDSGYTF.

Many counts were recorded for this clonotype. CDR3 nucleotide sequence: TGCAGTGCTAGGGGGACTAGCGGCACCTACGAGCAGTACTTC. Its protein product is CSARGTSGTYEQYF. J is TRBJ2-7 and V is TRBV20-1; 11 bases line up with TRBD2. Germline CDR1 is DFQATT and CDR2 is SNEGSKA (reference sequence). The length of the CDR3 is 14 residues. Trimming cost V 3 bases and J 2 bases; bases outside gene matches: 3.

CDR3 loop: CASKPGQGPYEQYF. Here the CDR3 DNA reads TGTGCCAGCAAGCCGGGACAGGGGCCCTACGAGCAGTACTTC. V and J are TRBV6-1 and TRBJ2-7, with 10 bases aligning to TRBD1. Germline loops: CDR1 MNHNS, CDR2 SASEGT. The CDR3 covers 14 residues. V was clipped by 7 bases and J by 2 bases; unmatched bases: 5.

This clonotype appeared a few times. The V and J genes are TRBV12-3 or TRBV12-4 and TRBJ1-4; 7 positions agree with TRBD1. The CDR3 is 14 residues long. Trimming at V came to 6 bases and at J to 3 bases, leaving 4 bases not matched to a gene. CDR3 amino acids: CASRPGQANEKLFF. In nucleotides, the CDR3 is TGTGCCAGCAGACCTGGACAGGCTAATGAAAAACTGTTTTTT.

This chain connects TRBV20-1 to TRBJ2-1, with a tentative D call TRBD2 (6 bases). V lost 1 base and J 6 bases, leaving 10 bases between the germline ends. Germline CDR1 is DFQATT and CDR2 is SNEGSKA (reference sequence). The CDR3 runs to 13 residues. CDR3 region: CSARGRGPNEQFF. The CDR3 DNA is TGCAGTGCTAGAGGGCGGGGCCCCAATGAGCAGTTCTTC.